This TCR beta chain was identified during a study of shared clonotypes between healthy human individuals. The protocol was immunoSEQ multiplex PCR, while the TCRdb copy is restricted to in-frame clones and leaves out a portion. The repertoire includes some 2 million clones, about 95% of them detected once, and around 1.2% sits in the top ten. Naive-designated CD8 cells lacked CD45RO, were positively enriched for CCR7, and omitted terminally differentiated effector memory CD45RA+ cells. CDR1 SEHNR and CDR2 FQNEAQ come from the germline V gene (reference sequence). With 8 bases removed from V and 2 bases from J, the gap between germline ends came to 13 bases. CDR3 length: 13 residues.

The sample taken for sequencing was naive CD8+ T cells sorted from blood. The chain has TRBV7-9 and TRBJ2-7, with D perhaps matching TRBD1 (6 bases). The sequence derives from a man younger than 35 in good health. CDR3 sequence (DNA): TGTGCCAGCCGGGACAAAGGAACCTACGAGCAGTACTTC. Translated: CASRDKGTYEQYF.